This T cell receptor beta chain emerged from a study of cytomegalovirus exposure and HLA in healthy donors. Broader study findings: CMV antigen specificity was confirmed in vitro for a few CMV-associated chains.

For this clone: As yet, its antigen is unknown.

The PCR employed 60 Vbeta primers together with 13 Jbeta primers. The method was immunoSEQ multiplex PCR; TCRdb's version includes in-frame clones alone and lacks a portion of them. There are fewer than 100,000 clones in the sample, with less than 0.65% held by the top ten. After removal of 2 bases from V and 3 bases from J, the junction contained 4 bases not matched to a gene. CDR1 is MDHEN, CDR2 SYDVKM, per germline. The CDR3 is 15 amino acids. The TCR sequence derives from a man in his fifties in good health and CMV-seronegative. The V call is TRBV28, the J call TRBJ2-7; 10 positions match TRBD2. The source material was PBMCs. CDR3 protein: CASSLTSGDFYEQYF. In nucleotides, the CDR3 is TGTGCCAGCAGTTTAACTAGCGGGGACTTCTACGAGCAGTACTTC. Variable domain in full (rest from reference TRBV28 and TRBJ2-7): DVKVTQSSRYLVKRTGEKVFLECVQDMDHENMFWYRQDPGLGLRLIYFSYDVKMKEKGDIPEGYSVSREKKERFSLILESASTNQTSMYLCASSLTSGDFYEQYFGPGTRLTVT.